These 4 T cell receptor beta chains came from one sample sequenced in a study of shared T cell receptors in the human thymus. Assay: immunoSEQ multiplex PCR; the TCRdb copy retains only in-frame clones and omits some. The sample holds about 380,000 clones, roughly 94% seen once. The specimen sequenced was thymocytes. These receptors came from a human donor.

The chain has TRBV4-1 and TRBJ2-3; no firm D call. The V end was cut by 0 bases, the J end by 1 base, with 17 bases between. Germline assignment: CDR1 MGHRA and CDR2 YSYEKL. The CDR3 length is 18 residues. CDR3 protein: CASSQEWRGPIGTDTQYF. The CDR3 coding sequence is TGCGCCAGCAGCCAAGAGTGGCGAGGTCCGATCGGCACAGATACGCAGTATTTT.

The V call is TRBV13, the J call TRBJ2-7; the D gene could be TRBD1 or TRBD2 (5 bases each). The CDR3 totals 16 residues. Germline V gene data show CDR1 as PRHDT and CDR2 as FYEKMQ (reference sequence). Trimming cost V 6 bases and J 3 bases, with 21 bases left between them. The CDR3 DNA reads as TGTGCCAGCAGGACCCAGTTCGGGGCGATCGGCTACGAGCAGTACTTC. Amino acid sequence: CASRTQFGAIGYEQYF. The full variable domain, its missing parts supplied by reference TRBV13 and TRBJ2-7, is AAGVIQSPRHLIKEKRETATLKCYPIPRHDTVYWYQQGPGQDPQFLISFYEKMQSDKGSIPDRFSAQQFSDYHSELNMSSLELGDSALYFCASRTQFGAIGYEQYFGPGTRLTVT.

The V gene is TRBV28, the J gene TRBJ1-2; the D is unclear. Germline V gene data show CDR1 as MDHEN and CDR2 as SYDVKM. CDR3 length: 15 residues. Trimming pared 4 bases from V and 2 bases from J, leaving 14 bases between. For the CDR3, the DNA is TGTGCCAGCAGTTCATATCCCCAAGAAAACTATGGCTACACCTTC. Residues: CASSSYPQENYGYTF.

This rearrangement joins TRBV27 to TRBJ2-1; D is tentatively TRBD1 or TRBD2 (6 bases each). This CDR3 comprises 20 residues. The germline V gene encodes CDR1 MNHEY and CDR2 SMNVEV (reference sequence). Trimming cost V 1 base and J 0 bases, with 22 bases left between them. The CDR3 loop reads CASSLYRDSAELNSYNEQFF. The CDR3 DNA follows: TGTGCCAGCAGTTTATACAGGGACTCAGCGGAGCTAAACTCCTACAATGAGCAGTTCTTC.